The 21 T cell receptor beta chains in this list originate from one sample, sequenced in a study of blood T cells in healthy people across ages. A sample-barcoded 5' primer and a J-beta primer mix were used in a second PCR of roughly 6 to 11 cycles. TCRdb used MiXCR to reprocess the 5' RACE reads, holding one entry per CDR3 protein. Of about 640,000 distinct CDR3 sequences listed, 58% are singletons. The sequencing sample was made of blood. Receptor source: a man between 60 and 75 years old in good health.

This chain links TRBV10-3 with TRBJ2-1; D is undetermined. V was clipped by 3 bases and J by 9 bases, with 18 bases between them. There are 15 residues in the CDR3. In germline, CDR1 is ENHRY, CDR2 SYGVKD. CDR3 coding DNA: TGTGCCATCAGTGACGGTCGGTTCGGAGTACTTGAGCAGTTCTTC. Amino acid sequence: CAISDGRFGVLEQFF.

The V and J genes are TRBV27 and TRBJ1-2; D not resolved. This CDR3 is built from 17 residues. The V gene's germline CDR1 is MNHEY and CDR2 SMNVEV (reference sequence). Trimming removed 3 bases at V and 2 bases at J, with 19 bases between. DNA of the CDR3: TGTGCCAGCAGTTTCCATGGCGGTCCGGGGATAAACTATGGCTACACCTTC. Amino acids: CASSFHGGPGINYGYTF.

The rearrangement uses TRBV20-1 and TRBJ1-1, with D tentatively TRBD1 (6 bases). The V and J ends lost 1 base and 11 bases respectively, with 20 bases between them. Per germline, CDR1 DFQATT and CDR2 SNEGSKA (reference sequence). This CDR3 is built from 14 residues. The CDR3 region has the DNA TGCAGTGCTAGAGCAGCCGGGGGGGCGGGAGGCGCTTTCTTT. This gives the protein CSARAAGGAGGAFF.

CDR3 bases: TGCAGCGTTGAAGGGGAGCCCTATGGCTACACCTTC. Translation: CSVEGEPYGYTF. The V gene is TRBV29-1, the J gene TRBJ1-2; no definite D call. Trimming took 1 base from V and 4 from J, leaving 7 bases between them. Per germline, CDR1 SQVTM and CDR2 ANQGSEA. The CDR3 spans 12 residues.

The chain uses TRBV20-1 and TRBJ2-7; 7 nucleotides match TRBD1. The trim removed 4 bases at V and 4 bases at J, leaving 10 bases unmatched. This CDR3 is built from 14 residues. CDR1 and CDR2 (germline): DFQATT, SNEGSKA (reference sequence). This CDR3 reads CSATFPGQSYEQYF. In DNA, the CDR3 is TGCAGTGCTACCTTTCCGGGACAGTCATACGAGCAGTACTTC.

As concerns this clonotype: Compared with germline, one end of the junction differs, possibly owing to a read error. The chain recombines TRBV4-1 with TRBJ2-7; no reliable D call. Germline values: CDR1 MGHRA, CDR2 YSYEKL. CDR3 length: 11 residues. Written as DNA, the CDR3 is TGCGCCAGCGGCCAAGAGTACGAGCAGTACTTC. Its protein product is CASGQEYEQYF.

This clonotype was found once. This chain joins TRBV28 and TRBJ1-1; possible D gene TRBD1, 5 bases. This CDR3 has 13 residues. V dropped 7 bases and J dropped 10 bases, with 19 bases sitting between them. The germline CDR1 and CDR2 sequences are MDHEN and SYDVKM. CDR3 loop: CASTPGTWFGAFF. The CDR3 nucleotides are TGTGCCAGCACCCCGGGGACTTGGTTCGGAGCTTTCTTT.

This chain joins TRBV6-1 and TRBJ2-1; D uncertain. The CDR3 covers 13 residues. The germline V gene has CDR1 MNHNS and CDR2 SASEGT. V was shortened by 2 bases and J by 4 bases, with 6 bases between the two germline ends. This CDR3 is CASSEMRYNEQFF. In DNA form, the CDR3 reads TGTGCCAGCAGTGAAATGAGATACAATGAGCAGTTCTTC.

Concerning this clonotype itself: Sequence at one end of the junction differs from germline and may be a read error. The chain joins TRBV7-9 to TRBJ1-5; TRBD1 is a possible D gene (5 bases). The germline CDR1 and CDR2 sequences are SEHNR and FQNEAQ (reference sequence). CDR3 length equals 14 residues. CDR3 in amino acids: CVSSSDSSGKPQHF. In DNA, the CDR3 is TGTGTCAGCAGCTCCGACAGCTCGGGAAAGCCCCAGCATTTT.

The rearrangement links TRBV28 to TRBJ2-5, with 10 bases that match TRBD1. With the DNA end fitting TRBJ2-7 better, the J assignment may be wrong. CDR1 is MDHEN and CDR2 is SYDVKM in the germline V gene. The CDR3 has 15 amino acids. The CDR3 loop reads CAEHPGTGVYYEQYF. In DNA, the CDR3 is TGTGCCGAGCACCCCGGGACAGGGGTTTACTACGAGCAGTACTTC.

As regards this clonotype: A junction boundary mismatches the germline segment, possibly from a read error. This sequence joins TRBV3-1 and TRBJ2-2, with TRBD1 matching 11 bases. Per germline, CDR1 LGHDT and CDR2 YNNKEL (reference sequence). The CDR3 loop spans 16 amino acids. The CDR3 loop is CASSVRTGGDTGKLFF. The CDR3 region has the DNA TGTGCCAGCAGCGTGCGGACAGGGGGCGACACCGGGAAGCTGTTTTTT.

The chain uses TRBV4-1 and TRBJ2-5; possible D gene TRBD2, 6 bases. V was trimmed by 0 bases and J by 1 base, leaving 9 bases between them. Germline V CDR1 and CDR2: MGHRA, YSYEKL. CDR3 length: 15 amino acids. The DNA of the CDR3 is TGCGCCAGCAGCCAAGATAGGAGGGGCCAAGAGACCCAGTACTTC. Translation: CASSQDRRGQETQYF.

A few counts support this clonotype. CDR3 residues: CSATPAQTGVQETQYF. CDR3 sequence (DNA): TGCAGTGCTACCCCCGCCCAGACAGGAGTCCAAGAGACCCAGTACTTC. This rearrangement joins TRBV20-1 to TRBJ2-5; possible D gene TRBD1, 6 bases. The CDR3 has 16 amino acids. The germline V gene has CDR1 DFQATT and CDR2 SNEGSKA (reference sequence). Trimming removed 4 bases at V and 1 base at J, with 19 bases between.

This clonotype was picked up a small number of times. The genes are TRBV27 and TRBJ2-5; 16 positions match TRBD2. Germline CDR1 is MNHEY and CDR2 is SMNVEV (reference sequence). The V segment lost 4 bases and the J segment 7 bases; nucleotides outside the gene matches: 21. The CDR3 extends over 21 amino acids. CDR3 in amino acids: CASSSSPGTSGGVPSVVTQYF. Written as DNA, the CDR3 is TGTGCCAGCAGTTCCTCCCCCGGGACTAGCGGGGGGGTTCCCTCGGTAGTGACCCAGTACTTC.

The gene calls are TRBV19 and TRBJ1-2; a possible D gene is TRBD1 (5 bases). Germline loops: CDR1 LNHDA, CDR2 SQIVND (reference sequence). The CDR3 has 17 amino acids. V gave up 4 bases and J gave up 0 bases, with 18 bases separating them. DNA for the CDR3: TGTGCCAGTAGTAGAAACGCCGGGACTCTAGCTAACTATGGCTACACCTTC. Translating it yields CASSRNAGTLANYGYTF.

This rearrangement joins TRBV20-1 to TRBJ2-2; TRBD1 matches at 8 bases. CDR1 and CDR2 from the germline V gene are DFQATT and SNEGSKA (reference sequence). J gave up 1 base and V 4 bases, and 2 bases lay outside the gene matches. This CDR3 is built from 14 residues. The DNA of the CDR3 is TGCAGTGCTATTGGACAGGGGAACACCGGGGAGCTGTTTTTT. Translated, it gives CSAIGQGNTGELFF.

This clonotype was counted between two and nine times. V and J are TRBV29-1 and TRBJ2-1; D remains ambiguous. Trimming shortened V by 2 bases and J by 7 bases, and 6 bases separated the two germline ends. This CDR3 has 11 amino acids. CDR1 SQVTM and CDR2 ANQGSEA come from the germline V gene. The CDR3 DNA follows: TGCAGCGTTGAACGGGTAAATGAGCAGTTCTTC. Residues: CSVERVNEQFF.

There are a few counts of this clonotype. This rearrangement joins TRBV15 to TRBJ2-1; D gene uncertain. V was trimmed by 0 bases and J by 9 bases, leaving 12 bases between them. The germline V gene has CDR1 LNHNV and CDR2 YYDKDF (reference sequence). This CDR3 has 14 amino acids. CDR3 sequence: CATSRDKGLGEQFF. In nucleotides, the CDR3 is TGTGCCACCAGCAGAGACAAAGGGTTGGGTGAGCAGTTCTTC.

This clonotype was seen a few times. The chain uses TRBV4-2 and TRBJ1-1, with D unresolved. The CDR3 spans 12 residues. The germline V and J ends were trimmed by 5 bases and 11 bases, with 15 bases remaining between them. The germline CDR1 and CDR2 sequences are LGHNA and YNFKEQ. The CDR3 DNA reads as TGTGCCAGCAGCTCCCGGGCCCAGGAGGCTTTCTTT. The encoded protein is CASSSRAQEAFF.

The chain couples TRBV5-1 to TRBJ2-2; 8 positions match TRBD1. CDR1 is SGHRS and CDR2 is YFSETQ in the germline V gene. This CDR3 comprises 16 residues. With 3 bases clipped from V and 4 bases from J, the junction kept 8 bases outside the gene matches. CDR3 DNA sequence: TGCGCCAGCAGCTGGACCGGGACAGGATTCACCGGGGAGCTGTTTTTT. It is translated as CASSWTGTGFTGELFF.

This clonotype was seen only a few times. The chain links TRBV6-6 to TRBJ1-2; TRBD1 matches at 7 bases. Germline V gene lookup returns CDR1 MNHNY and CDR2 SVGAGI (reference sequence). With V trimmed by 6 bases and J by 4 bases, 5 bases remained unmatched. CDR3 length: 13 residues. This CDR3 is CASSPGQLYGYTF. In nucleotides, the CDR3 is TGTGCCAGCAGCCCGGGACAGCTCTATGGCTACACCTTC.